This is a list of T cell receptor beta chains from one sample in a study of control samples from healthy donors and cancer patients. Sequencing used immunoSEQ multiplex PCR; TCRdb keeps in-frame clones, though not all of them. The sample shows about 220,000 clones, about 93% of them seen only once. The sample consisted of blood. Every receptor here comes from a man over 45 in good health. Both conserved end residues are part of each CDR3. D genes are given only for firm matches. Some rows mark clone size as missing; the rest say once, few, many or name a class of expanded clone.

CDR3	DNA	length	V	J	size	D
CASSEGTGRFEAFF	TGCGCCAGCAGCGAAGGGACAGGGAGGTTTGAAGCTTTCTTT	14	TRBV5-1	TRBJ1-1	.	TRBD1
CASSVETEINTEAFF	TGTGCCAGCAGCGTCGAGACAGAGATAAACACTGAAGCTTTCTTT	15	TRBV9	TRBJ1-1	.	.
CASSPQGAFF	TGTGCCAGCAGCCCCCAGGGAGCTTTCTTT	10	TRBV14	TRBJ1-1	.	.
CASTGAGGMAGELFF	TGTGCCAGCACGGGAGCGGGGGGGATGGCCGGGGAGCTGTTTTTT	15	TRBV9	TRBJ2-2	.	TRBD2
CASSHYSGGYTF	TGTGCCAGCAGCCATTATTCGGGGGGCTACACCTTC	12	TRBV7-2	TRBJ1-2	.	.
CASRERETGGYTEAFF	TGTGCCAGCAGGGAAAGGGAAACAGGGGGCTACACTGAAGCTTTCTTT	16	TRBV4-2	TRBJ1-1	.	TRBD1
CASNRGTGANVLTF	TGTGCCAGTAACAGGGGGACTGGGGCCAACGTCCTGACTTTC	14	TRBV6-6	TRBJ2-6	.	TRBD1
CASSEEGDQPQHF	TGTGCCAGCAGTGAAGAGGGGGATCAGCCCCAGCATTTT	13	TRBV6-1	TRBJ1-5	.	.
CASSFPESTDTQYF	TGCGCCAGCAGCTTCCCAGAGAGCACAGATACGCAGTATTTT	14	TRBV5-1	TRBJ2-3	.	.
CASSPVQGTGGYTF	TGTGCCAGCAGCCCCGTCCAGGGTACTGGGGGCTACACCTTC	14	TRBV9	TRBJ1-2	.	.
CASSFLVSGGTRNYGYTF	TGTGCCAGCAGCTTTTTAGTGTCGGGAGGGACCCGTAACTATGGCTACACCTTC	18	TRBV7-8	TRBJ1-2	.	.
CASSKGTANTEAFF	TGTGCCAGCAGCAAAGGGACGGCGAACACTGAAGCTTTCTTT	14	TRBV7-3	TRBJ1-1	.	.
CASCNSLQETQYF	TGTGCCAGTTGTAACTCCCTCCAAGAGACCCAGTACTTC	13	TRBV19	TRBJ2-5	.	.
CASSLGGGYQPQHF	TGTGCCAGCAGCTTAGGAGGGGGCTATCAGCCCCAGCATTTT	14	TRBV7-9	TRBJ1-5	.	TRBD1
CASRADAAGNTQYF	TGTGCCAGCAGAGCGGACGCCGCGGGGAATACGCAGTATTTT	14	TRBV2	TRBJ2-3	.	.
CASSIGTTAFF	TGTGCCAGCAGCATCGGGACTACTGCTTTCTTT	11	TRBV7-3	TRBJ1-1	.	.
CASSWALGANYGYTF	TGTGCCAGCAGTTGGGCCCTCGGGGCTAACTATGGCTACACCTTC	15	TRBV28	TRBJ1-2	once	.
CASSSRYRGIPSYEQYF	TGTGCCAGCAGTTCGCGCTACAGGGGGATCCCCTCCTACGAGCAGTACTTC	17	TRBV6-2/TRBV6-3	TRBJ2-7	.	TRBD1
CASSTRQATEAFF	TGTGCCAGCAGCACCAGACAGGCCACTGAAGCTTTCTTT	13	TRBV9	TRBJ1-1	.	.
CASSVAPGVSDTQYF	TGTGCCAGCAGCGTAGCTCCGGGGGTTTCGGATACGCAGTATTTT	15	TRBV9	TRBJ2-3	once	.
CASSLAGSSYNSPLHF	TGTGCCAGCAGCTTGGCGGGTAGCTCCTATAATTCACCCCTCCACTTT	16	TRBV5-5	TRBJ1-6	once	.
CASNTHEFDEQYF	TGTGCCAGCAATACCCACGAATTTGACGAGCAGTACTTC	13	TRBV6-5	TRBJ2-7	.	.
CAWSARPGQGAGEQFF	TGTGCCTGGAGTGCCCGTCCGGGACAGGGGGCAGGTGAGCAGTTCTTC	16	TRBV30	TRBJ2-1	.	TRBD1
CASRDQPSNYGYTF	TGTGCCAGCAGGGACCAGCCGTCTAACTATGGCTACACCTTC	14	TRBV7-8	TRBJ1-2	.	.
CASSLDPGLGNYLAKNIQYF	TGTGCCAGCAGCTTAGATCCCGGACTAGGCAATTATCTAGCCAAAAACATTCAGTACTTC	20	TRBV11-2	TRBJ2-4	.	TRBD2
CASSLSGAGSGNTIYF	TGTGCCAGCAGCTTAAGCGGGGCGGGCTCTGGAAACACCATATATTTT	16	TRBV7-3	TRBJ1-3	.	.
CASSLLTGGNTEAFF	TGTGCCAGCAGCCTCTTGACAGGCGGTAACACTGAAGCTTTCTTT	15	TRBV9	TRBJ1-1	.	.
CASSFYPENTEAFF	TGTGCCAGCAGTTTTTATCCGGAGAACACTGAAGCTTTCTTT	14	TRBV27	TRBJ1-1	.	.
CASSQVSHEQFF	TGTGCCAGCAGCCAAGTTAGTCATGAGCAGTTCTTC	12	TRBV3-1/TRBV3-2	TRBJ2-1	few	.